Below, 10 T cell receptor beta chains from the same sample are listed, as sequenced in a study of PD-L1 blockade in urothelial cancer. Method: immunoSEQ multiplex PCR; TCRdb's copy keeps in-frame clones and lacks some. This repertoire shows about 43,000 clones, approximately 89% found once; its top ten account for roughly 3.9%. The material was PBMCs, obtained around atezolizumab (anti-PD-L1) treatment. The source of these receptors is a man at least 80 years old with urothelial cancer.

This clone has only one observation. V gene TRBV27 combines with J gene TRBJ2-5; D perhaps matches TRBD1 (8 bases). The CDR3 runs to 16 residues. The germline CDR1 and CDR2 sequences are MNHEY and SMNVEV (reference sequence). V dropped 3 bases and J dropped 5 bases, with 19 bases sitting between them. CDR3 nucleotides: TGTGCCAGCAGTTTCTCCCGACAGGGGCGGGGGGAGACCCAGTACTTC. Translated, it gives CASSFSRQGRGETQYF.

V gene TRBV30 combines with J gene TRBJ1-2; tentatively, D is TRBD1 (5 bases). V shed 0 bases and J shed 7 bases, with 18 bases lying between them. Germline assignment: CDR1 GTSNPN and CDR2 SVGIG (reference sequence). This CDR3 region has 15 residues. The DNA for the CDR3 is TGTGCCTGGAGTGTACCCCCCCAGGGTATCGGTGGCTACACCTTC. Translating it yields CAWSVPPQGIGGYTF.

The chain carries TRBV6-1 and TRBJ1-2, with TRBD1 matching 10 bases. The germline V gene encodes CDR1 MNHNS and CDR2 SASEGT. CDR3 length: 15 amino acids. Trimming at V came to 4 bases and at J to 5 bases, leaving 7 bases not matched to a gene. The CDR3 DNA sequence: TGTGCCAGCAGTGTGACAGGGGGCGCCTGGTATGGCTACACCTTC. Its translation: CASSVTGGAWYGYTF.

V gene TRBV6-4 combines with J gene TRBJ1-2, with D unclear. Germline CDR1 MRHNA, CDR2 SNTAGT. V was pared by 3 bases and J by 4 bases, with 12 bases between. CDR3 length equals 14 residues. The CDR3 DNA reads as TGTGCCAGCAGTGATCCGGCGACAAGCTATGGCTACACCTTC. Its translation is CASSDPATSYGYTF.

The chain carries TRBV11-2 and TRBJ2-2; 9 positions agree with TRBD1. The CDR3 is made up of 15 amino acids. V was pared by 6 bases and J by 5 bases, with 7 bases of the junction left unmatched. Per the germline V gene, CDR1 is SGHAT and CDR2 is FQNNGV. The DNA of the CDR3 is TGTGCCAGCAGTTCCGGGACAGGGACGACCGGGGAGCTGTTTTTT. It encodes CASSSGTGTTGELFF. The full variable domain, rest sourced from reference TRBV11-2 and TRBJ2-2, is EAGVAQSPRYKIIEKRQSVAFWCNPISGHATLYWYQQILGQGPKLLIQFQNNGVVDDSQLPKDRFSAERLKGVDSTLKIQPAKLEDSAVYLCASSSGTGTTGELFFGEGSRLTVL.

CDR3: CASSQDWPTGELFF. As DNA, the CDR3 is TGTGCCAGCAGCCAAGATTGGCCCACCGGGGAGCTGTTTTTT. The J gene is TRBJ2-2, the V gene TRBV14; D is unresolved. V lost 0 bases to trimming and J lost 4 bases, with 6 bases between them. The CDR3 length is 14 residues. Germline values: CDR1 SGHDN, CDR2 FVKESK.

CDR3 sequence: CASSPAPGGGLSGNTIYF. In nucleotides, the CDR3 is TGCGCCAGCAGCCCCGCCCCAGGCGGCGGACTCTCTGGAAACACCATATATTTT. V usage is TRBV4-1 and J usage is TRBJ1-3; no definite D call. Germline V CDR1 and CDR2: MGHRA, YSYEKL. CDR3 length: 18 amino acids. The V and J ends lost 4 bases and 0 bases respectively, with 19 bases between them.

V usage is TRBV5-1 and J usage is TRBJ2-7; D gene unclear. CDR1 and CDR2 (germline): SGHRS, YFSETQ. The CDR3 contains 14 residues. Deletions cut 4 bases from V and 6 bases from J, with 17 bases between. CDR3 residues: CASSPRRSEAEQYF. The CDR3 coding sequence is TGCGCCAGCAGCCCCAGACGATCCGAGGCCGAGCAGTACTTC. Using reference TRBV5-1 and TRBJ2-7 for the parts outside the CDR3, the full variable domain is KAGVTQTPRYLIKTRGQQVTLSCSPISGHRSVSWYQQTPGQGLQFLFEYFSETQRNKGNFPGRFSGRQFSNSRSEMNVSTLELGDSALYLCASSPRRSEAEQYFGPGTRLTVT.

This clone appeared a single time. The chain has TRBV14 and TRBJ2-7, with TRBD2 matching 9 bases. V trimming: 6 bases; J trimming: 0 bases; junction bases outside the gene matches: 3. The CDR3 covers 14 residues. CDR1 and CDR2 (germline): SGHDN, FVKESK. The CDR3 DNA sequence: TGTGCCAGCAGACGGACTAGCGACTCCTACGAGCAGTACTTC. Its protein product is CASRRTSDSYEQYF.

The chain joins TRBV14 to TRBJ2-2, with 9 bases lining up with TRBD1. V shed 5 bases, J shed 6 bases, and the junction held 10 bases outside the gene matches. Germline V gene lookup returns CDR1 SGHDN and CDR2 FVKESK. The length of the CDR3 is 16 residues. CDR3 DNA: TGTGCCAGCAGCAACTGGGGACAGGGTTTCCCCGGGGAGCTGTTTTTT. Its translation: CASSNWGQGFPGELFF.